Listed here are 24 T cell receptor beta chains from one sample, sequenced in a study of cytomegalovirus exposure and HLA in healthy donors. In the PCR, 60 Vbeta and 13 Jbeta primers were used. The protocol was immunoSEQ multiplex PCR, while the TCRdb copy is restricted to in-frame clones and leaves out a portion. The sample yields 100,000 to 150,000 clones, approximately 85% seen once. Sequencing was performed on PBMCs. The receptor source for this set is a woman aged 50 to 60 in good health and CMV-seropositive.

The chain employs TRBV6-1 and TRBJ1-2, with a possible D match to TRBD1 (5 bases). In germline, CDR1 is MNHNS, CDR2 SASEGT. Trimming cost V 1 base and J 4 bases, with 10 bases left between them. The CDR3 consists of 14 residues. The CDR3 loop reads CASSEDRSLYGYTF. CDR3 DNA sequence: TGTGCCAGCAGTGAAGACAGGTCGCTCTATGGCTACACCTTC.

CDR3 protein: CASSSGGRGGELFF. Written as DNA, the CDR3 is TGTGCCAGCAGCTCAGGGGGCAGGGGCGGGGAGCTGTTTTTT. The chain uses TRBV13 and TRBJ2-2; 8 nucleotides match TRBD1. V shed 4 bases, J shed 7 bases, and the junction held 5 bases outside the gene matches. Per germline, CDR1 PRHDT and CDR2 FYEKMQ (reference sequence). This CDR3 has 14 residues. The full variable domain, completed using reference TRBV13 and TRBJ2-2, is AAGVIQSPRHLIKEKRETATLKCYPIPRHDTVYWYQQGPGQDPQFLISFYEKMQSDKGSIPDRFSAQQFSDYHSELNMSSLELGDSALYFCASSSGGRGGELFFGEGSRLTVL.

The chain uses TRBV6-1 and TRBJ1-5; 7 nucleotides match TRBD1. Looked up from germline, CDR1 is MNHNS and CDR2 is SASEGT. V was pared by 5 bases and J by 6 bases, with 4 bases of the junction left unmatched. This CDR3 is built from 13 residues. CDR3 protein: CASSRGPIQPQHF. CDR3 nucleotide sequence: TGTGCCAGCAGTAGGGGGCCGATTCAGCCCCAGCATTTT.

J is TRBJ2-3 and V is TRBV9; 8 bases align to TRBD1. The CDR3 runs 14 residues. The J segment lost 5 bases and the V segment lost 3 bases, leaving 5 bases of the junction unmatched. The germline V gene encodes CDR1 SGDLS and CDR2 YYNGEE. The CDR3 protein is CASSGGTGGDTQYF. CDR3 DNA: TGTGCCAGCAGCGGCGGGACAGGTGGAGATACGCAGTATTTT.

The chain carries TRBV30 and TRBJ2-3; 11 positions match TRBD2. V lost 6 bases and J lost 6; bases outside the gene matches: 5. The CDR3 consists of 13 residues. CDR1 is GTSNPN, CDR2 SVGIG, per germline (reference sequence). The CDR3 reads CACSGTSGDTQYF. The CDR3 DNA sequence: TGTGCCTGTTCCGGGACTAGCGGCGATACGCAGTATTTT.

This clone turned up a few times. J is TRBJ1-2 and V is TRBV28, with D uncertain. The CDR3 contains 13 residues. V was pared by 3 bases and J by 3 bases, with 8 bases between. Germline lookup yields CDR1 MDHEN and CDR2 SYDVKM. The CDR3 region has the DNA TGTGCCAGCAGTTTTCCCTCGGACTATGGCTACACCTTC. Encoded protein: CASSFPSDYGYTF.

The genes are TRBV29-1 and TRBJ2-3; TRBD2 matches 14 bases. Germline V CDR1 and CDR2: SQVTM, ANQGSEA. V dropped 7 bases and J dropped 6; count of bases not matched to a gene: 6. The CDR3 has 14 residues. The CDR3 sequence is CSAGLAGGVDTQYF. In nucleotides, the CDR3 is TGCAGCGCCGGACTAGCGGGAGGTGTGGATACGCAGTATTTT.

This clone was detected only once. The CDR3 DNA reads TGTGCCAGCAGTTACAGAGTCCGCTCTGGGGCCAACGTCCTGACTTTC. Protein sequence: CASSYRVRSGANVLTF. The genes are TRBV6-5 and TRBJ2-6; D is unresolved. This CDR3 has 16 residues. V was cut by 2 bases and J by 0 bases, with 8 bases left in between. In germline, CDR1 is MNHEY, CDR2 SVGAGI.

The CDR3 here is CASSTGPAGNQPQHF. CDR3 DNA: TGTGCCAGCAGTACAGGGCCCGCGGGCAATCAGCCCCAGCATTTT. The rearrangement uses TRBV6-1 and TRBJ1-5; a possible D gene is TRBD1 (6 bases). With 5 bases removed from V and 2 bases from J, the gap between germline ends came to 13 bases. This CDR3 region has 15 residues. CDR1 MNHNS and CDR2 SASEGT come from the germline V gene.

Details on this clone: Other DNA sequences in the same sample also yield this CDR3. The V gene is TRBV11-2, the J gene TRBJ2-1; D uncertain. CDR1 SGHAT and CDR2 FQNNGV come from the germline V gene. The CDR3 sequence is 14 residues long. Trimming pared 1 base from V and 0 bases from J, leaving 4 bases between. CDR3 nucleotides: TGTGCCAGCAGCTTAGGGAGCTCCTACAATGAGCAGTTCTTC. This gives the protein CASSLGSSYNEQFF.

The V call is TRBV19, the J call TRBJ2-1; TRBD2 is a possible D gene (5 bases). The CDR3 has 16 residues. From germline, CDR1 is LNHDA and CDR2 SQIVND (reference sequence). The germline V and J ends were trimmed by 5 bases and 4 bases, with 18 bases remaining between them. This CDR3 is CASSAYPMTTYNEQFF. DNA for the CDR3: TGTGCCAGTAGTGCATATCCCATGACTACTTACAATGAGCAGTTCTTC.

This chain joins TRBV5-4 and TRBJ2-7; weak D call: TRBD2 (6 bases). The CDR3 runs 13 residues. V gave up 0 bases and J gave up 4 bases, with 8 bases separating them. Germline values: CDR1 SGHNT, CDR2 YYREEE (reference sequence). The CDR3 protein is CASSLGLGYEQYF. The CDR3 nucleotides read TGTGCCAGCAGCTTGGGACTAGGATACGAGCAGTACTTC.

This chain links TRBV10-2 with TRBJ1-4, with 9 bases that match TRBD1. CDR3 length equals 13 residues. Germline CDR1 reads WSHSY; CDR2 reads SAAADI. V dropped 8 bases and J dropped 8; count of bases not matched to a gene: 6. CDR3 sequence reads: CASCRDRVEKLFF. CDR3 in DNA: TGCGCCAGCTGCCGGGACAGGGTCGAAAAACTGTTTTTT.

V gene TRBV9 combines with J gene TRBJ1-1; D is unresolved. This CDR3 has 13 amino acids. Trimming removed 3 bases at V and 3 bases at J, with 9 bases between. Germline-derived CDR1 and CDR2 are SGDLS and YYNGEE. In DNA form, the CDR3 reads TGTGCCAGCAGCGACAGTTATGACACTGAAGCTTTCTTT. Translation gives CASSDSYDTEAFF.

The chain recombines TRBV5-4 with TRBJ2-5; 12 bases fit TRBD1. CDR3 size: 15 residues. The V segment lost 4 bases and the J segment 5 bases; nucleotides outside the gene matches: 6. In germline, CDR1 is SGHNT, CDR2 YYREEE (reference sequence). As DNA, the CDR3 is TGTGCCAGCAGCCCTCGGGACAGGGGGCCTGAGACCCAGTACTTC. It codes for CASSPRDRGPETQYF.

A single count supports this clone. This chain uses TRBV5-1 with TRBJ2-7; perhaps TRBD2 as D (6 bases). CDR1 SGHRS and CDR2 YFSETQ come from the germline V gene. Trimming took 5 bases from V and 6 from J, leaving 21 bases between them. CDR3 length: 15 amino acids. The CDR3 spells CASRTSWGVETEQYF. CDR3 in DNA: TGCGCCAGCAGAACTTCCTGGGGGGTAGAGACCGAGCAGTACTTC.

Points on this clone: At the DNA level, this CDR3 is encoded by other sequences in the same sample as well. V gene TRBV29-1 combines with J gene TRBJ2-5; possibly TRBD2 for D (7 bases). Germline loops: CDR1 SQVTM, CDR2 ANQGSEA. Trimming left V 3 bases short and J 12 bases short, with 17 bases between. CDR3 length: 12 residues. This CDR3 is CSVDGGAGSEYF. DNA of the CDR3: TGCAGCGTTGATGGGGGGGCGGGATCGGAGTACTTC. Combining the CDR3 with reference TRBV29-1 and TRBJ2-5 gives the whole variable domain SAVISQKPSRDICQRGTSLTIQCQVDSQVTMMFWYRQQPGQSLTLIATANQGSEATYESGFVIDKFPISRPNLTFSTLTVSNMSPEDSSIYLCSVDGGAGSEYFGPGTRLLVL.

The count of this clone is one. The chain uses TRBV18 and TRBJ1-2, with D possibly TRBD1 on 5 matching bases. V shed 6 bases and J shed 6 bases, with 17 bases lying between them. This CDR3 has 14 residues. Germline V lookup: CDR1 KGHSH, CDR2 LQKENI. The CDR3 loop is CASSPDSESNGYTF. The CDR3 DNA reads as TGTGCCAGCTCCCCCGACAGCGAATCAAATGGCTACACCTTC.

This chain links TRBV15 with TRBJ2-3, with D maybe TRBD2 (5 bases). Between the trimmed V and J ends, which lost 4 bases and 4 bases, there was a span of 9 bases. CDR3 length: 13 residues. The V gene's germline CDR1 is LNHNV and CDR2 YYDKDF (reference sequence). The CDR3 sequence: CATSTLGPDTQYF. The CDR3 DNA sequence: TGTGCCACCAGCACACTAGGCCCAGATACGCAGTATTTT.

The gene calls are TRBV5-1 and TRBJ2-2, with D perhaps TRBD1 (5 bases). Germline-derived CDR1 and CDR2 are SGHRS and YFSETQ. Trimming left V 0 bases short and J 1 base short, with 10 bases between. The CDR3 sequence is 16 residues long. The CDR3 spells CASSLGQGLNTGELFF. The CDR3 DNA follows: TGCGCCAGCAGCTTGGGGCAGGGTCTGAACACCGGGGAGCTGTTTTTT.

J is TRBJ2-5 and V is TRBV5-1; D is undetermined. The J call is uncertain, as TRBJ2-7 better fits the DNA end. The V gene's germline CDR1 is SGHRS and CDR2 YFSETQ. The CDR3 is 14 amino acids. CDR3 bases: TGCGCCAGCAGCTTGGCGTGGACGGACTACGAGCAGTACTTC. It specifies CASSLAWTDYEQYF.

This chain joins TRBV4-1 and TRBJ2-5; 10 bases agree with TRBD2. The J call may be wrong; the DNA end is better matched by TRBJ2-7. This CDR3 contains 15 residues. Germline lookup yields CDR1 MGHRA and CDR2 YSYEKL. The CDR3 sequence is CASSQDPLAGDEQYF. The CDR3 nucleotides are TGCGCCAGCAGCCAAGATCCCCTAGCGGGGGACGAGCAGTACTTC.

This chain connects TRBV27 to TRBJ2-1, with 13 positions matching TRBD2. CDR1 MNHEY and CDR2 SMNVEV come from the germline V gene (reference sequence). CDR3 size: 15 residues. With V trimmed by 5 bases and J by 6 bases, 4 bases remained unmatched. The chain's CDR3 is CASSPGTSGVNEQFF. DNA of the CDR3: TGTGCCAGCAGTCCCGGGACTAGCGGGGTCAATGAGCAGTTCTTC.

This chain uses TRBV4-3 with TRBJ2-2; 12 nucleotides match TRBD1. Trimming took 0 bases from V and 7 from J; bases not matched to a gene: 3. CDR3 size: 16 residues. Germline V gene lookup returns CDR1 LGHNA and CDR2 YSLEER. CDR3 loop: CASSQDGTGGYGELFF. The DNA of the CDR3 is TGCGCCAGCAGCCAAGATGGGACAGGGGGCTACGGGGAGCTGTTTTTT.